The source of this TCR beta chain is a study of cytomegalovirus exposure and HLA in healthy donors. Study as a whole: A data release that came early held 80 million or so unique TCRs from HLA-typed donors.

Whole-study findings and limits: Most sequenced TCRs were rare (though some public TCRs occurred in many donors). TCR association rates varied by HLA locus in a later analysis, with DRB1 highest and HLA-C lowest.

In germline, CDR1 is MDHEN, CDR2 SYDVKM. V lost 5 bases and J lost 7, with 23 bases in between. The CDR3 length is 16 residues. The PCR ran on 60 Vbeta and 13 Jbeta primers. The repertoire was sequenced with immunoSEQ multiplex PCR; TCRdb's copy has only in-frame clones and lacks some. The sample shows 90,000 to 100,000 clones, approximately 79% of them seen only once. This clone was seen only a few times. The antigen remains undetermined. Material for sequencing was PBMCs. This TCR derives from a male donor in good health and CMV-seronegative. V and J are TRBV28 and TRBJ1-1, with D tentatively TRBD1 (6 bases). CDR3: CASSAPLGAEGIEAFF. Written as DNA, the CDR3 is TGTGCCAGCAGTGCTCCGCTGGGGGCCGAGGGGATTGAAGCTTTCTTT. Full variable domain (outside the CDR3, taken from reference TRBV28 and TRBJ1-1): DVKVTQSSRYLVKRTGEKVFLECVQDMDHENMFWYRQDPGLGLRLIYFSYDVKMKEKGDIPEGYSVSREKKERFSLILESASTNQTSMYLCASSAPLGAEGIEAFFGQGTRLTVV.